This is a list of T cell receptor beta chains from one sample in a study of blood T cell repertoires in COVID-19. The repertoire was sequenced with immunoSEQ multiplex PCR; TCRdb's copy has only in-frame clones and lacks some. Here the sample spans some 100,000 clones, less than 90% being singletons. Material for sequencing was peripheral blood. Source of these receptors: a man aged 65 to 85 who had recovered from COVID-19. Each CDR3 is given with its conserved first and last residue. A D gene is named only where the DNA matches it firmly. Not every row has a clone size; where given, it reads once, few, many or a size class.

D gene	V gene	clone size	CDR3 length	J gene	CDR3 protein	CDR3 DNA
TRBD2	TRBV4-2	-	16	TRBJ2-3	CASSQEAGGYTDTQYF	TGTGCCAGCAGCCAAGAGGCGGGGGGGTACACAGATACGCAGTATTTT
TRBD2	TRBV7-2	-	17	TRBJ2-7	CASSLAGGSGLSYEQYF	TGTGCCAGCAGCTTAGCGGGGGGTAGCGGGCTCTCCTACGAGCAGTACTTC
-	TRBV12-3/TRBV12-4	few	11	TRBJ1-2	CASSGAYGYTF	TGTGCCAGCAGTGGAGCCTATGGCTACACCTTC
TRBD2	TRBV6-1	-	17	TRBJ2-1	CASSEAIVAGYNNEQFF	TGTGCCAGCAGTGAAGCGATAGTAGCGGGGTACAACAATGAGCAGTTCTTC
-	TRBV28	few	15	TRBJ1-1	CASSLWGDTNTEAFF	TGTGCCAGCAGTTTATGGGGGGACACTAACACTGAAGCTTTCTTT
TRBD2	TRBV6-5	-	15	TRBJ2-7	CASSSGLAGNYEQYF	TGTGCCAGCAGTTCGGGACTAGCGGGGAACTACGAGCAGTACTTC
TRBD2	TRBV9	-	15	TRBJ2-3	CASSVRREGTDTQYF	TGTGCCAGCAGCGTAAGGCGGGAGGGGACAGATACGCAGTATTTT
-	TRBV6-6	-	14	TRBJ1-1	CASSSSIQGTEAFF	TGTGCCAGCAGTTCATCCATTCAGGGCACTGAAGCTTTCTTT
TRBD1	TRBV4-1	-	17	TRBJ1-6	CASSPWTGRSYNSPLHF	TGCGCCAGCAGCCCTTGGACAGGGAGGTCCTATAATTCACCCCTCCACTTT
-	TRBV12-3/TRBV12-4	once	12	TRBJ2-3	CASSQTVRTQYF	TGTGCCAGCAGTCAGACAGTTCGTACGCAGTATTTT
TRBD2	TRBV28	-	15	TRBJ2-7	CASSYLTSGKYEQYF	TGTGCCAGCAGTTACCTGACTAGCGGGAAATACGAGCAGTACTTC
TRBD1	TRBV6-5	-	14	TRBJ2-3	CASRTGRAVDTQYF	TGTGCCAGCCGGACAGGGCGGGCTGTAGATACGCAGTATTTT